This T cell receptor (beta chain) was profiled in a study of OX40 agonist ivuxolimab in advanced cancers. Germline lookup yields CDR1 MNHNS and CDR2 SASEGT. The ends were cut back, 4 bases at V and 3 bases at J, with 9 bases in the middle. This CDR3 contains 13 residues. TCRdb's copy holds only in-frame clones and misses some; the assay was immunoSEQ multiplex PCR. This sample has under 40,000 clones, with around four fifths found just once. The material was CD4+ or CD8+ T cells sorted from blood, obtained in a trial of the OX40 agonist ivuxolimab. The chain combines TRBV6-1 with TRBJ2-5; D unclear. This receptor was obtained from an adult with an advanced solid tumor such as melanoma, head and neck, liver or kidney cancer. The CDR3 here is CASSGWEEETQYF. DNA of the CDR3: TGTGCCAGCAGTGGGTGGGAAGAAGAGACCCAGTACTTC.